These T cell receptor beta chains were read from a single sample in a study of blood T cell repertoires in COVID-19. Sequencing was performed with immunoSEQ multiplex PCR; in TCRdb, only in-frame clones are kept and a portion is missing. Among some 510,000 clones listed, 88% were seen once. The sequencing sample was made of PBMCs or T cells enriched from blood (not recorded which). Receptor source: a woman aged 40 to 55 who had recovered from COVID-19. The CDR3 runs from the conserved cysteine through the conserved F or W. Fields, in order: D gene, V gene, CDR3 length, J gene, CDR3 protein. A D gene is named only where the DNA matches it firmly.

TRBD2	TRBV19	14	TRBJ2-7	CASSAGRGFYEQYF
.	TRBV6-4	14	TRBJ2-2	CASSQVHGTGELFF
.	TRBV30	11	TRBJ1-2	CAWSSVSGYTF
TRBD1	TRBV6-5	15	TRBJ1-1	CASSYSLGQGVEAFF
TRBD1	TRBV6-5	15	TRBJ2-7	CASREQGARRGEQYF
.	TRBV7-2	12	TRBJ2-3	CASSPGGDTQYF
.	TRBV11-3	12	TRBJ2-1	CASSIRSNEQFF
TRBD1	TRBV5-6	14	TRBJ2-3	CASSFGQGADTQYF
TRBD2	TRBV7-2	15	TRBJ2-2	CASSWLAGNTGELFF
.	TRBV11-3	13	TRBJ2-2	CASSPTRYGELFF
TRBD2	TRBV19	16	TRBJ2-1	CASSMASGSRANEQFF
TRBD1	TRBV7-2	14	TRBJ1-2	CASSIQGAGYGYTF
TRBD1	TRBV10-3	15	TRBJ2-7	CAVYEPGQGSYEQYF
TRBD1	TRBV2	15	TRBJ2-7	CASSDTTGRPYEQYF
TRBD1	TRBV5-1	15	TRBJ2-3	CASSLVGRGPDTQYF
TRBD2	TRBV7-8	16	TRBJ2-2	CASSPTSGSDTGELFF
TRBD1	TRBV6-5	15	TRBJ2-7	CASSYLQGAPYEQYF
.	TRBV19	14	TRBJ1-5	CASTALQGNQPQHF
TRBD1	TRBV5-6	13	TRBJ1-5	CASSSRGRQPQHF
TRBD2	TRBV5-6	14	TRBJ2-7	CASSPGTSYSEQYF
.	TRBV5-6	14	TRBJ2-1	CASSFLTGSREQFF
.	TRBV6-5	14	TRBJ2-5	CASSLGGPRETQYF
.	TRBV5-1	16	TRBJ2-2	CASSLEASASTGELFF
TRBD2	TRBV6-5	15	TRBJ2-7	CASSYSSAGGSEQYF
.	TRBV5-7	14	TRBJ1-2	CASSLNRDNYGYTF
.	TRBV25-1	15	TRBJ1-1	CASRDLGGGSTEAFF
.	TRBV7-7	13	TRBJ2-1	CASSSGEAGEQFF
.	TRBV7-2	14	TRBJ2-2	CASSPTGNTGELFF
TRBD1	TRBV30	22	TRBJ1-6	CAWSATFPRDRGWGSYNSPLHF
.	TRBV7-2	13	TRBJ2-7	CASSSLADYEQYF
.	TRBV7-9	12	TRBJ1-5	CASSVDSQPQHF
.	TRBV5-1	12	TRBJ2-7	CASSFPSDEQYF
.	TRBV9	16	TRBJ1-3	CASSVDPATSGNTIYF
TRBD1	TRBV2	13	TRBJ2-7	CASRLQGRNEQYF
.	TRBV21-1	13	TRBJ1-2	CASSKENRVGYTF
TRBD2	TRBV7-2	14	TRBJ2-3	CASSQRRGTDTQYF
TRBD1	TRBV28	15	TRBJ2-1	CASSSTGGGYNEQFF